This paragraph covers one T cell receptor (beta chain) sequence. What it binds is not known. A much larger clone sits a single nucleotide away, making a read error possible. V gave up 8 bases and J gave up 6 bases, with 17 bases separating them. In germline, CDR1 is LNHNV, CDR2 YYDKDF (reference sequence). The CDR3 is 14 residues long. The study, taken as a whole, reports: In terms of TCR gene usage, tumor memory CD4+ T cells clustered together with blood and lymph node memory CD4+ cells, as well as with lymph node naive CD4+ cells.

TCRdb re-derived calls from the 5' RACE reads in MiXCR, one entry per CDR3 protein. This sample has tens of thousands of distinct CDR3 sequences, with about 25% found just once. The source of this sequence is a female donor with breast cancer. The sample consisted of naive CD4+ T cells sorted from a lymph node. Noted subset: naive CD4+ T cells, CD4+CD45RA+CD25-. V usage is TRBV15 and J usage is TRBJ2-1; D is perhaps TRBD1 (5 bases). The CDR3 region is CATGADVPANEQFF. CDR3 bases: TGTGCCACCGGGGCTGACGTACCGGCCAATGAGCAGTTCTTC. The complete variable domain, with remaining parts taken from reference TRBV15 and TRBJ2-1, reads DAMVIQNPRYQVTQFGKPVTLSCSQTLNHNVMYWYQQKSSQAPKLLFHYYDKDFNNEADTPDNFQSRRPNTSFCFLDIRSPGLGDTAMYLCATGADVPANEQFFGPGTRLTVL.